Included here is one TCR beta chain sequence, with context. The antigen is unknown. The Oncomine TCR Beta short-read assay was applied to DNA of cultured CD4+ T cells. Each CDR3 protein is one row after TCRdb ran MiXCR on the PCR reads. The sample lists fewer than 25,000 distinct CDR3 sequences; about 40% were seen once. The data are from a study of vaccination and CD4 T cells after COVID-19. Turning to the study itself: The stimulus for the cells was overlapping spike peptides derived from SARS-CoV-2, HCoV-NL63, HCoV-OC43 and HCoV-229E.

Time point of the sample: late sampling 161 to 241 days after vaccination in three convalescent patients. Treatment indicated: roughly 11-day PBMC culture with coronavirus spike peptide pools or control peptides (ViraFEST assay). This specimen was CD4+ T cells from blood, cultured in vitro, taken about 7 months after SARS-CoV-2 vaccination. This clonotype was sampled from a human donor who had recovered from COVID-19.

The CDR3 region has the DNA TGCAGTGCTTACTATTTGAGGGGAGGGTACACTGAAGCTTTCTTT. Its protein product is CSAYYLRGGYTEAFF. The chain links TRBV20-1 to TRBJ1-1, with D maybe TRBD1 (5 bases). Between the trimmed V and J ends, which lost 5 bases and 3 bases, there was a span of 19 bases. Looked up from germline, CDR1 is DFQATT and CDR2 is SNEGSKA (reference sequence). The CDR3 loop spans 15 amino acids.